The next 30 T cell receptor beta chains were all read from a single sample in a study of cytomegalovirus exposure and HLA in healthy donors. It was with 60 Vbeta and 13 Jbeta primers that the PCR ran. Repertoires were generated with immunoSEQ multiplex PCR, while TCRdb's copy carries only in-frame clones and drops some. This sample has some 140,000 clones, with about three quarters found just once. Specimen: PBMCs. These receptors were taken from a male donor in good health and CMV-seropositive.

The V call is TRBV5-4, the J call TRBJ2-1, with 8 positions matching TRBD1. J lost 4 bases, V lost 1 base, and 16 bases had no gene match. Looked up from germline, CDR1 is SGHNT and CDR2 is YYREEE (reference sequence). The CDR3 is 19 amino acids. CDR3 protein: CASSLYGRKDRDSYNEQFF. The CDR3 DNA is TGTGCCAGCAGCTTGTACGGCAGAAAGGACAGGGATAGTTACAATGAGCAGTTCTTC.

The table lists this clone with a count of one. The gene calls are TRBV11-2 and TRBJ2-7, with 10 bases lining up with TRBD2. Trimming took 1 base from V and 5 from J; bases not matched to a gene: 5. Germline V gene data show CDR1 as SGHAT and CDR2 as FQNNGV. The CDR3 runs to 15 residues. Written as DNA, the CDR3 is TGTGCCAGCAGCTTAGTCCTAGCGGGGGCCCACGAGCAGTACTTC. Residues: CASSLVLAGAHEQYF.

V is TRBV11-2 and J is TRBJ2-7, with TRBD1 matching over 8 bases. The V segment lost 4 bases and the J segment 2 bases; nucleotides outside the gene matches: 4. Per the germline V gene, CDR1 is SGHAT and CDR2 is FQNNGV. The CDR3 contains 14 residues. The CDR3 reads CASSSVGQAYEQYF. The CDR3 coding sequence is TGTGCCAGCAGCTCAGTGGGACAGGCCTACGAGCAGTACTTC. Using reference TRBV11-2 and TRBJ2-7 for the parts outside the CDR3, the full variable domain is EAGVAQSPRYKIIEKRQSVAFWCNPISGHATLYWYQQILGQGPKLLIQFQNNGVVDDSQLPKDRFSAERLKGVDSTLKIQPAKLEDSAVYLCASSSVGQAYEQYFGPGTRLTVT.

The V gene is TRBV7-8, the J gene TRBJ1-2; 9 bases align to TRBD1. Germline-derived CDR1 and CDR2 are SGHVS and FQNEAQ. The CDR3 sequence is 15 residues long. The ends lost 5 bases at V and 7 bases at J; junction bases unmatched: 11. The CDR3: CASSPWDREGSGYTF. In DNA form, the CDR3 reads TGTGCCAGCAGCCCCTGGGACAGGGAGGGATCTGGCTACACCTTC.

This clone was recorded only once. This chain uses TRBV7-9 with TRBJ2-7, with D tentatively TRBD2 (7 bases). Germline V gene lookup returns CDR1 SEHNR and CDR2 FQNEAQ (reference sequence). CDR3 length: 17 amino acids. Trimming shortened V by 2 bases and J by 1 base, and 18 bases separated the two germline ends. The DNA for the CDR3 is TGTGCCAGCAGCTTACCCCTTAGGGGGGGACCTTCCTACGAGCAGTACTTC. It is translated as CASSLPLRGGPSYEQYF. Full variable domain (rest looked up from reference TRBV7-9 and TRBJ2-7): DTGVSQNPRHKITKRGQNVTFRCDPISEHNRLYWYRQTLGQGPEFLTYFQNEAQLEKSRLLSDRFSAERPKGSFSTLEIQRTEQGDSAMYLCASSLPLRGGPSYEQYFGPGTRLTVT.

CDR3 residues: CASSQESGETQYF. The CDR3 DNA is TGTGCCAGCAGCCAAGAGTCCGGAGAGACCCAGTACTTC. The chain carries TRBV4-2 and TRBJ2-5; D is undetermined. The CDR3 loop spans 13 amino acids. V lost 0 bases, J lost 4 bases, and 6 bases lay in between. Germline V lookup: CDR1 LGHNA, CDR2 YNFKEQ.

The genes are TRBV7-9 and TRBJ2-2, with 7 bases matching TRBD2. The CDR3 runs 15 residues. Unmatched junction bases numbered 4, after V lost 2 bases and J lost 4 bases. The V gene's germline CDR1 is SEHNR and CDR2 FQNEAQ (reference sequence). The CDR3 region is CASSLMGGITGELFF. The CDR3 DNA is TGTGCCAGCAGCTTAATGGGGGGGATCACCGGGGAGCTGTTTTTT.

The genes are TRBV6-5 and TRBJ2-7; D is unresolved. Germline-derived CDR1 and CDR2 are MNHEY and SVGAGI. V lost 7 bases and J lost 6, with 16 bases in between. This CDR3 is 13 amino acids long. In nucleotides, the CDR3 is TGTGCCAGCACTCTACCTGATACGGGCGAGCAGTACTTC. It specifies CASTLPDTGEQYF.

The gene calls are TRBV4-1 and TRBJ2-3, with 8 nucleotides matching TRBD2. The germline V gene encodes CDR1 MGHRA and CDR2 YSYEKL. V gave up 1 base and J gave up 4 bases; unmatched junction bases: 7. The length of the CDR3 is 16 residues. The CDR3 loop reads CASSQVRSGSPDTQYF. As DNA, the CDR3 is TGCGCCAGCAGCCAAGTTCGAAGCGGGAGCCCAGATACGCAGTATTTT.

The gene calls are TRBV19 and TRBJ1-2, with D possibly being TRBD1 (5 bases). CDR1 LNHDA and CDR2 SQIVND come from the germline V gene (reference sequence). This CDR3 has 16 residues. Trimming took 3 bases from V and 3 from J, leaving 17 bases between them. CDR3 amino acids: CASSIEPTGVYYGYTF. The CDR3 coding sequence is TGTGCCAGTAGTATCGAACCCACAGGAGTATACTATGGCTACACCTTC.

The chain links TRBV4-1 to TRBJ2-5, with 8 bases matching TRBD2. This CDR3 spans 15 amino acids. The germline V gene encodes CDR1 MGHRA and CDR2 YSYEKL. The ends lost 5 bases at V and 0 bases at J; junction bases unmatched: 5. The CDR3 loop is CASSNLRGDQETQYF. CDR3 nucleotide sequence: TGCGCCAGCAGCAATTTGCGGGGGGACCAAGAGACCCAGTACTTC.

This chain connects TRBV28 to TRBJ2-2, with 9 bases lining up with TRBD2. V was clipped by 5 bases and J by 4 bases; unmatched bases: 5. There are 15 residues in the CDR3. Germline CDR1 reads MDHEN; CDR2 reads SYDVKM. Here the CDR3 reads CASSTTGLATGELFF. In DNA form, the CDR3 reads TGTGCCAGCAGTACCACGGGACTAGCCACCGGGGAGCTGTTTTTT.

CDR3 sequence: CASSPSPSGMYEQYF. In nucleotides, the CDR3 is TGTGCCAGCAGCCCATCCCCTAGCGGGATGTACGAGCAGTACTTC. The chain joins TRBV7-9 to TRBJ2-7; TRBD2 agrees at 9 bases. This CDR3 spans 15 amino acids. Germline lookup yields CDR1 SEHNR and CDR2 FQNEAQ (reference sequence). Germline trimming cut 5 bases from V and 4 bases from J; bases unmatched to any gene: 9.

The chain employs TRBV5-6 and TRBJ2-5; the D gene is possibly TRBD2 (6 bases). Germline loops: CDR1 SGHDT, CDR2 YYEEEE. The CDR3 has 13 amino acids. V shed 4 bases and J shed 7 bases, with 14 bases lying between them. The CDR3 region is CASSLTRSATQYF. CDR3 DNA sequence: TGTGCCAGCAGCCTGACTAGGTCGGCGACCCAGTACTTC.

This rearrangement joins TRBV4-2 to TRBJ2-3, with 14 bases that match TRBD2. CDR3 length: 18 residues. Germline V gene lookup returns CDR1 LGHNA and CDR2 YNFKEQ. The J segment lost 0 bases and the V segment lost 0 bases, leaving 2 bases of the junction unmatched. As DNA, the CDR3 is TGTGCCAGCAGCCAAGATCGACTAGCGGGAGGGAGCACAGATACGCAGTATTTT. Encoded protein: CASSQDRLAGGSTDTQYF.

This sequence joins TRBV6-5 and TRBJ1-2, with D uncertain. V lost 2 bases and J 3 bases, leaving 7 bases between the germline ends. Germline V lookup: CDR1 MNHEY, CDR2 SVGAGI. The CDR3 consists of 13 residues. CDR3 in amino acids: CASSYDGYYGYTF. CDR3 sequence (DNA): TGTGCCAGCAGTTACGACGGGTACTATGGCTACACCTTC.

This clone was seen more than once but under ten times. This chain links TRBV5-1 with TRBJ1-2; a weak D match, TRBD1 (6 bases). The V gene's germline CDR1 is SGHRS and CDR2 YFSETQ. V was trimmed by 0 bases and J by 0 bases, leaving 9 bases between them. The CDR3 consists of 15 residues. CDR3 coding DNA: TGCGCCAGCAGCTTGGGGGACACCTCTAACTATGGCTACACCTTC. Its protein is CASSLGDTSNYGYTF.

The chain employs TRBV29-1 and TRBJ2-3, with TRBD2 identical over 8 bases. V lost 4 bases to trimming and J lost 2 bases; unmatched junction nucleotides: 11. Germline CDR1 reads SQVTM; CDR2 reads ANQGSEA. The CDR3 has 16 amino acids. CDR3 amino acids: CSVATAGDVPTDTQYF. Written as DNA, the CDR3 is TGCAGCGTTGCTACAGCGGGAGACGTACCCACAGATACGCAGTATTTT.

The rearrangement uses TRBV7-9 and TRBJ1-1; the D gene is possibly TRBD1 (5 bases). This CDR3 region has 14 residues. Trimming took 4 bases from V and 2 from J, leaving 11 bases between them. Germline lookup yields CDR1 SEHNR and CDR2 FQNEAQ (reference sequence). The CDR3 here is CASSWGDYNTEAFF. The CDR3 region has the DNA TGTGCCAGCAGCTGGGGCGATTACAACACTGAAGCTTTCTTT.

The CDR3 reads CASSSGTSGQETQYF. The DNA for the CDR3 is TGCGCCAGCAGCAGCGGGACTAGCGGGCAAGAGACCCAGTACTTC. The chain carries TRBV5-1 and TRBJ2-5, with TRBD2 identical over 12 bases. Germline CDR1 SGHRS, CDR2 YFSETQ. Germline trimming cut 4 bases from V and 2 bases from J; bases unmatched to any gene: 3. The CDR3 totals 15 residues.

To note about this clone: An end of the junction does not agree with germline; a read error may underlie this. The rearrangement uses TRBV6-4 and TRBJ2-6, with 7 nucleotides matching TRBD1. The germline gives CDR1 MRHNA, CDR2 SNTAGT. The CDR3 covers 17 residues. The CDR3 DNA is TGTGCCGGCGCTTTGAGGGGGCTCCTCTCTGGGGCTAACGTCCTGACTTTC. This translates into CAGALRGLLSGANVLTF.

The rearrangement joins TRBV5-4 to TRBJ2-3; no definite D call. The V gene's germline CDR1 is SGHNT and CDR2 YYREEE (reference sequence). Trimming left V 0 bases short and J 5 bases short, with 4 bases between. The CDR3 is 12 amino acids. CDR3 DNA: TGTGCCAGCAGCTTGGCAGAAGATACGCAGTATTTT. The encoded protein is CASSLAEDTQYF.

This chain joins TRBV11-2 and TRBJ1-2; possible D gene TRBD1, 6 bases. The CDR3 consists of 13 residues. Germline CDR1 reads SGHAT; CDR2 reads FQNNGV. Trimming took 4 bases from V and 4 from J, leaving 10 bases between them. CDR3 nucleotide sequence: TGTGCCAGCAGCTCAGGGGCTGGCTATGGCTACACCTTC. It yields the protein CASSSGAGYGYTF.

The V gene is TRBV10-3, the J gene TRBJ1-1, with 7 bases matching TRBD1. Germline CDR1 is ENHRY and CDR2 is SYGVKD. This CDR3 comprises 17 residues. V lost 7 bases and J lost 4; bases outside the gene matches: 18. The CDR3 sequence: CAITPTNRTGVGTEAFF. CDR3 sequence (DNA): TGTGCCATCACACCCACGAATCGAACAGGGGTGGGCACTGAAGCTTTCTTT.

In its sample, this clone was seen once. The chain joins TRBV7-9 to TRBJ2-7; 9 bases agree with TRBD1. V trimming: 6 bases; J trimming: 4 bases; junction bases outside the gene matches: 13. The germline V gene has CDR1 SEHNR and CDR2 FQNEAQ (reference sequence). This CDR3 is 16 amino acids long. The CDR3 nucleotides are TGTGCCAGCAGTCCCTCCTCCGGGACAGGGTTTTACGAGCAGTACTTC. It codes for CASSPSSGTGFYEQYF. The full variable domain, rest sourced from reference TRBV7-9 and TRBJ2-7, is DTGVSQNPRHKITKRGQNVTFRCDPISEHNRLYWYRQTLGQGPEFLTYFQNEAQLEKSRLLSDRFSAERPKGSFSTLEIQRTEQGDSAMYLCASSPSSGTGFYEQYFGPGTRLTVT.

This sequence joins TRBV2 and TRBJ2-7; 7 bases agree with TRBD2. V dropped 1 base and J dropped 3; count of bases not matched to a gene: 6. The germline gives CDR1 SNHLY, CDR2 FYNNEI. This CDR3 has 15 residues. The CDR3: CASSEGVGGNYEQYF. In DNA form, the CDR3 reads TGTGCCAGCAGTGAAGGAGTCGGGGGGAACTACGAGCAGTACTTC.

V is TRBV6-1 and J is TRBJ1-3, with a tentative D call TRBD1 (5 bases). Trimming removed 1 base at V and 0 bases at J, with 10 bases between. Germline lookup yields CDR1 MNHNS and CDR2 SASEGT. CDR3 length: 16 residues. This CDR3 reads CASSEGTGNSGNTIYF. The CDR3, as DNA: TGTGCCAGCAGTGAAGGTACAGGAAACTCTGGAAACACCATATATTTT.

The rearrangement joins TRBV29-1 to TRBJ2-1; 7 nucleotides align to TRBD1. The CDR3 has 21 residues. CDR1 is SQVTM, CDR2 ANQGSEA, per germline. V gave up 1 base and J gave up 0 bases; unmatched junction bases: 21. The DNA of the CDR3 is TGCAGCGTTGAAGTATATGCTGGAGGACAGGCAAGGGCTAGCTCCTACAATGAGCAGTTCTTC. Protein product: CSVEVYAGGQARASSYNEQFF.

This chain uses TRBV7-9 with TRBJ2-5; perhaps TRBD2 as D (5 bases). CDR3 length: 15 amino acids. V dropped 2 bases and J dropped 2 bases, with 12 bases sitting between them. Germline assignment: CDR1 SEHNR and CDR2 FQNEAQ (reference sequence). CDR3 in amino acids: CASSLLGDKQETQYF. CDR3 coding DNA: TGTGCCAGCAGCTTACTCGGGGATAAACAAGAGACCCAGTACTTC. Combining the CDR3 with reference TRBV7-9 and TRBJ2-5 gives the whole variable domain DTGVSQNPRHKITKRGQNVTFRCDPISEHNRLYWYRQTLGQGPEFLTYFQNEAQLEKSRLLSDRFSAERPKGSFSTLEIQRTEQGDSAMYLCASSLLGDKQETQYFGPGTRLLVL.

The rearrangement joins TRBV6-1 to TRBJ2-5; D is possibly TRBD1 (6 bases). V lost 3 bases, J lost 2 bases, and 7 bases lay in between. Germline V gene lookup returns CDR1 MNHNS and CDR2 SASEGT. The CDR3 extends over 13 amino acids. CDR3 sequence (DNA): TGTGCCAGCAGTGAGCAGGGGCAAGAGACCCAGTACTTC. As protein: CASSEQGQETQYF.